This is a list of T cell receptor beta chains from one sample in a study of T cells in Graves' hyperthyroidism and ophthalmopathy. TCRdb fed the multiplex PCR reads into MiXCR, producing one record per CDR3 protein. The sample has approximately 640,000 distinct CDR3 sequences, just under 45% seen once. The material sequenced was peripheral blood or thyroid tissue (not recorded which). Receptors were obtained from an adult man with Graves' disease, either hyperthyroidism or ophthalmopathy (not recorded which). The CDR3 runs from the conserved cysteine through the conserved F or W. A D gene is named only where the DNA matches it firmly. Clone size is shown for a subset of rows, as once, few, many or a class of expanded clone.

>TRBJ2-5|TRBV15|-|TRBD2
TGTGCCACCAGCGTAGGACTAGCCCAACAGACCCAGTACTTC
CATSVGLAQQTQYF
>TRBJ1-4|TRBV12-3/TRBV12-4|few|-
TGTGCCAGCAGTTTGGGGCGGGGCCCGGAAAAACTGTTTTTT
CASSLGRGPEKLFF
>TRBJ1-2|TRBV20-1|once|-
TGCAGTGCTAGAGATCCGGGGTACTATGGCTACACCTTC
CSARDPGYYGYTF
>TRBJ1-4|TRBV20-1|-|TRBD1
TGCAGTGCTAGCGCGACAGGGGGCGACGGAAAACTGTTTTTT
CSASATGGDGKLFF
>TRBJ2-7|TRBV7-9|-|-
TGTGCCAGCAGCTATGGACAGCAAAGCTACGAGCAGTACTTC
CASSYGQQSYEQYF
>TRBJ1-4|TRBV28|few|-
TGTGCCAGCAGTTTATATGAAAAACTGTTTTTT
CASSLYEKLFF
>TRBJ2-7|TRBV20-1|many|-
TGCAGTGCTAGAGATTGGGAACAGGGAGGGCACGAGCAGTACTTC
CSARDWEQGGHEQYF
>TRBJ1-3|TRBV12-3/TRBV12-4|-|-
TGTGCCAGCAGTTTTTGGGGTGGAGGCTCTGGAAACACCATATATTTT
CASSFWGGGSGNTIYF
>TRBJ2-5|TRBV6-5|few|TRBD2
TGTGCCAGCACCATACTAGCGGGGGCGCCCCTAGAGACCCAGTACTTC
CASTILAGAPLETQYF
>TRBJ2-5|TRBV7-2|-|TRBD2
TGTGCCAGCAGCCAAGTAGGACTAGCGGGCCAAGAGACCCAGTACTTC
CASSQVGLAGQETQYF
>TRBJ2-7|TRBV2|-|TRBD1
TGTGCCGTACCGGGACAGGGGGCCGAGCAGTACTTC
CAVPGQGAEQYF
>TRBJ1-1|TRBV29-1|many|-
TGCAGCGTTTATTCGCTGAACACTGAAGCTTTCTTT
CSVYSLNTEAFF
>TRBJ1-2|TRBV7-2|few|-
TGTGCCAGCAGCTTAGGTTCCAGGGGTAGCTACACCTTC
CASSLGSRGSYTF
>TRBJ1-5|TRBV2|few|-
TGTGCCAGCAGTGGGCAGGTAAAGGAACAGCCCCAGCATTTT
CASSGQVKEQPQHF
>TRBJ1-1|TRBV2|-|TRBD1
TGTGCCAGCAGTTCACCCTCGGGACAGAAGAACACTGAAGCTTTCTTT
CASSSPSGQKNTEAFF
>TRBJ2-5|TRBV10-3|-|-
TGTGCCATCAGTGAGAAGTATGAAGACGGAGAGACCCAGTACTTC
CAISEKYEDGETQYF
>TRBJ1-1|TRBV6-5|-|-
TGTGCCAGCAGTTTATCAGGGGACCTCGAAGCTTTCTTT
CASSLSGDLEAFF
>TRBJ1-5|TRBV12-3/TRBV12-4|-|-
TGTGCCAGCAGTCTTGGGGGGGGGATCAATCAGCCCCAGCATTTT
CASSLGGGINQPQHF
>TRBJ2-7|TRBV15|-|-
TGTGCCACCAGCAGTGGGACTTACCACGAGCAGTACTTC
CATSSGTYHEQYF
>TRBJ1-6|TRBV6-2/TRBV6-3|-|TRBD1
TGTGCCAGCAGTTACTCGAGGCCAGGGGGGGTCGACTCCTATAATTCACCCCTCCACTTT
CASSYSRPGGVDSYNSPLHF
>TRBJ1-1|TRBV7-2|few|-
TGTGCCAGCAGCTTAGGTGGTTTCACTGAAGCTTTCTTT
CASSLGGFTEAFF
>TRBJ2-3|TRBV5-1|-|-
TGCGCCAGCAGCTTGGACAGGCCAAGCACAGATACGCAGTATTTT
CASSLDRPSTDTQYF
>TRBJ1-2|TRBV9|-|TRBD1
TGTGCCAGCAGCCAGGACAGGGAGGACTATGGCTACACCTTC
CASSQDREDYGYTF
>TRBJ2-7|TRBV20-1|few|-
TGCAGTGCTAGAGACGAGCAGTACTTC
CSARDEQYF
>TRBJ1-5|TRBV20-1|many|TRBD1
TGCAGTGCCCAGGACAGGAGCAATCAGCCCCAGCATTTT
CSAQDRSNQPQHF
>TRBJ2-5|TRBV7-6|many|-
TGTGCCAGCAGCTTAGGTCCGCCTAGCATGGAGACCCAGTACTTC
CASSLGPPSMETQYF
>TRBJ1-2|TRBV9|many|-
TGTGCCAGCGGGTCAGGCAGGGAGATGCGTGGCTACACCTTC
CASGSGREMRGYTF
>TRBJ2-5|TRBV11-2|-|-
TGTGCCAGCAGCTTAACCCCCCTTGGGGGGAGGACGGGTGAGACCCAGTACTTC
CASSLTPLGGRTGETQYF
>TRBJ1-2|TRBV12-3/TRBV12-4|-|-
TGTGCCAGCAGCCCCCGGGGACCTGACTATGGCTACACCTTC
CASSPRGPDYGYTF
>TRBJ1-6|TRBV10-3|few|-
TGTGCCAGCAGTGAATGGGTCCCGATGTCACCCCTCCACTTT
CASSEWVPMSPLHF
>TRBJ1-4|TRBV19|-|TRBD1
TGTGCCAGTAGTACAGGGGGAAGGTATAATGAAAAACTGTTTTTT
CASSTGGRYNEKLFF
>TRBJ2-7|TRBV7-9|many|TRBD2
TGTGCCAGCAGTTCTGTAGCGGGCGGTTACGAGCAGTACTTC
CASSSVAGGYEQYF
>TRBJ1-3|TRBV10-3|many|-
TGTGCCGGTCTTGGAGGGGATGGAAACACCATATATTTT
CAGLGGDGNTIYF
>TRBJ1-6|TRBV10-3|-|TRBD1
TGTGCCATCAGTGTGGACAGGGCTTCACCCCTCCACTTT
CAISVDRASPLHF
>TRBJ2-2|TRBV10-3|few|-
TGTGCCAGCCTAAGATCAGGGGTCGACACCGGGGAGCTGTTTTTT
CASLRSGVDTGELFF
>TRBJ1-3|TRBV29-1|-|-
TGCAGCGGAACAGGAAACACCATATATTTT
CSGTGNTIYF
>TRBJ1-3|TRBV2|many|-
TGTGCCAGCAGTGAGGGGTTTCTGAGCAGGGGAAACACCATATATTTT
CASSEGFLSRGNTIYF
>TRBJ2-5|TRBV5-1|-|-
TGCGCCAGCAGCTTGGTAGGGATTGAGACCCAGTACTTC
CASSLVGIETQYF
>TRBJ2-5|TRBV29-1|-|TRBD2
TGCAGCGCATCCGGGACTAGCGGGGCCCACCAAGAGACCCAGTACTTC
CSASGTSGAHQETQYF
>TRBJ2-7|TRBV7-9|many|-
TGTGCCAGCAGCCTTAACCGGGACTCCACCCTAGACGAGCAGTACTTC
CASSLNRDSTLDEQYF
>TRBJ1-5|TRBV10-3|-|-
TGTGCCACCCGGAGGGAGGGTGAGTTGGGGGATCAGCCCCGGCATTTT
CATRREGELGDQPRHF
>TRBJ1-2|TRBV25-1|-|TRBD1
TGTGCCAGCAGGGGGGACAGAGAAGGCTACACCTTC
CASRGDREGYTF
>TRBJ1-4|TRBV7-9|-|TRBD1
TGTGCCACCTGGATGGACCGGGACAGGGAGAATGAAAAACTGTTTTTT
CATWMDRDRENEKLFF